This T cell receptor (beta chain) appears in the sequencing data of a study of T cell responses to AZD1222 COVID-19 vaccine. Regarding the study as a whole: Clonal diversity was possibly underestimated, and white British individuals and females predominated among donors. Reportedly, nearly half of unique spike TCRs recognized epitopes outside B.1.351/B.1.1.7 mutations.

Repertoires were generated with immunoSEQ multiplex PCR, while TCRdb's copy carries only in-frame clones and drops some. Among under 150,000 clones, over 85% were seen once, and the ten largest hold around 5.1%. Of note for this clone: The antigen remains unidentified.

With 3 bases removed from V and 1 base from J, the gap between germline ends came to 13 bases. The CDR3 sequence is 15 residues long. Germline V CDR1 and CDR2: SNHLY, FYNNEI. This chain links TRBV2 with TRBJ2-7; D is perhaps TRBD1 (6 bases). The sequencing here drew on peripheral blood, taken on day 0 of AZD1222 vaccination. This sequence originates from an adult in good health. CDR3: CASSDVDSKSYEQYF. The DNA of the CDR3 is TGTGCCAGCAGTGACGTGGACAGTAAGTCCTACGAGCAGTACTTC.